This record covers a single T cell receptor (beta chain). 60 Vbeta and 13 Jbeta primers were used in PCR. Some clones are missing from TCRdb's copy, which holds only in-frame ones; the method was immunoSEQ multiplex PCR. The data hold about 150,000 clones, with 65% to 80% observed a single time. J was trimmed by 6 bases and V by 10 bases; bases with no gene match: 21. CDR1 and CDR2 (germline): MDHEN, SYDVKM. CDR3 size: 16 residues. The data were taken from a study of cytomegalovirus exposure and HLA in healthy donors. The source of this sequence is a man between 18 and 35 years old in good health and CMV-seronegative. The sequenced sample was PBMCs. The chain links TRBV28 to TRBJ2-7, with 7 bases aligning to TRBD1. CDR3 nucleotide sequence: TGTGCCACCTCATTCTCCCCCTTACAGGGGTTGGGCGAGCAGTACGTC. It is translated as CATSFSPLQGLGEQYV.